Listed here is a single TCR beta chain. Its cognate antigen is unknown. The data stem from a study of cytomegalovirus exposure and HLA in healthy donors. Turning to the study itself: Prior work identified more than 90 million unique TCR beta sequences in some 200 million T cells.

The PCR made use of 60 Vbeta and 13 Jbeta primers. Here immunoSEQ multiplex PCR was the method, and the copy in TCRdb shows in-frame clones only, minus some. The table includes 130,000 or so clones, about four fifths detected once. Study results and limitations: Among the most significant clusters, several appeared linked to common viral pathogens in a later analysis.

CDR1 SQVTM and CDR2 ANQGSEA come from the germline V gene. V lost 5 bases, J lost 4 bases, and 3 bases stayed unmatched. This CDR3 is built from 13 residues. The rearrangement joins TRBV29-1 to TRBJ1-5; 9 nucleotides align to TRBD1. Sequenced material: PBMCs. This receptor was obtained from a man aged 25-45 years in good health and CMV-seronegative. CDR3 sequence: CSVRDRENQPQHF. CDR3 nucleotide sequence: TGCAGCGTTAGGGACAGGGAAAATCAGCCCCAGCATTTT.